The rows below give T cell receptor beta chains drawn from one sample of a study of shared clonotypes between healthy human individuals. The repertoire was sequenced with immunoSEQ multiplex PCR; TCRdb's copy has only in-frame clones and lacks some. The top ten clones hold about 9.3% of a sample with 300,000 or so clones, approximately 74% of them seen once. The sequenced material came from memory CD4+ T cells sorted from blood. The receptor source for this set is a man under 40 in good health. Both conserved end residues are part of each CDR3. A D gene is named only where the DNA matches it firmly. Not every row has a clone size; where given, it reads once, few, many or a size class.

J gene: TRBJ2-1
V gene: TRBV12-5
D gene: -
clone size: -
CDR3 protein: CASGLDISSYNEQFF
CDR3 DNA: TGTGCTAGTGGCCTGGACATTAGCTCCTACAATGAGCAGTTCTTC

J gene: TRBJ1-3
V gene: TRBV28
D gene: -
clone size: many
CDR3 protein: CASSPPGTLVLDRAGNTIYF
CDR3 DNA: TGTGCCAGCAGTCCACCCGGGACCCTGGTTTTAGATAGGGCTGGAAACACCATATATTTT

J gene: TRBJ2-7
V gene: TRBV11-1
D gene: TRBD1
clone size: -
CDR3 protein: CASSRRDRGLDEQYF
CDR3 DNA: TGTGCCAGCAGTCGCCGGGACAGGGGTTTGGACGAGCAGTACTTC

J gene: TRBJ1-5
V gene: TRBV10-2
D gene: -
clone size: -
CDR3 protein: CASSGRGNQPQHF
CDR3 DNA: TGCGCCAGCAGCGGGAGAGGAAATCAGCCCCAGCATTTT

J gene: TRBJ2-2
V gene: TRBV7-6
D gene: -
clone size: few
CDR3 protein: CASRSQTGPTGELFF
CDR3 DNA: TGTGCCAGCAGATCTCAGACCGGTCCCACCGGGGAGCTGTTTTTT

J gene: TRBJ2-7
V gene: TRBV28
D gene: -
clone size: -
CDR3 protein: CASSLAGSYEQYF
CDR3 DNA: TGTGCCAGCAGTTTAGCGGGATCCTACGAGCAGTACTTC

J gene: TRBJ2-1
V gene: TRBV7-8
D gene: TRBD1
clone size: -
CDR3 protein: CASSPGQGGKNEQFF
CDR3 DNA: TGTGCCAGCAGCCCCGGACAGGGGGGTAAAAATGAGCAGTTCTTC

J gene: TRBJ2-7
V gene: TRBV6-5
D gene: TRBD2
clone size: -
CDR3 protein: CASSYRAGGLGEQYF
CDR3 DNA: TGTGCCAGCAGTTACCGAGCGGGAGGTCTTGGCGAGCAGTACTTC

J gene: TRBJ2-7
V gene: TRBV6-6
D gene: -
clone size: -
CDR3 protein: CASSYSTNTYEQYF
CDR3 DNA: TGTGCCAGCAGTTACTCCACAAATACCTACGAGCAGTACTTC

J gene: TRBJ1-4
V gene: TRBV5-4
D gene: TRBD1
clone size: -
CDR3 protein: CASSRGQGEEKLFF
CDR3 DNA: TGTGCCAGCAGCCGGGGACAGGGGGAGGAAAAACTGTTTTTT

J gene: TRBJ2-1
V gene: TRBV5-4
D gene: -
clone size: -
CDR3 protein: CASSAPSGGSYNEQFF
CDR3 DNA: TGTGCCAGCAGCGCACCCAGCGGAGGCTCCTACAATGAGCAGTTCTTC

J gene: TRBJ2-7
V gene: TRBV10-2
D gene: TRBD2
clone size: -
CDR3 protein: CASSVLAGGSEQYF
CDR3 DNA: TGCGCCAGCAGTGTGCTAGCGGGAGGGAGCGAGCAGTACTTC

J gene: TRBJ1-1
V gene: TRBV5-1
D gene: -
clone size: -
CDR3 protein: CASSLEPTMNTEAFF
CDR3 DNA: TGCGCCAGCAGCTTGGAGCCGACAATGAACACTGAAGCTTTCTTT

J gene: TRBJ2-1
V gene: TRBV5-5
D gene: -
clone size: -
CDR3 protein: CASSLAGQPSNEQFF
CDR3 DNA: TGTGCCAGCAGCTTAGCGGGACAGCCCTCCAATGAGCAGTTCTTC

J gene: TRBJ1-5
V gene: TRBV6-5
D gene: TRBD1
clone size: -
CDR3 protein: CASSYRQGVQPQHF
CDR3 DNA: TGTGCCAGCAGTTACCGACAGGGAGTCCAGCCCCAGCATTTT

J gene: TRBJ2-5
V gene: TRBV5-1
D gene: TRBD1
clone size: -
CDR3 protein: CASSVGPQGLETQYF
CDR3 DNA: TGCGCCAGCAGCGTGGGGCCACAGGGGTTGGAGACCCAGTACTTC

J gene: TRBJ2-1
V gene: TRBV15
D gene: -
clone size: -
CDR3 protein: CATSSRDRSHEQFF
CDR3 DNA: TGTGCCACCAGCAGCCGCGACAGGTCTCATGAGCAGTTCTTC

J gene: TRBJ2-1
V gene: TRBV29-1
D gene: TRBD1
clone size: -
CDR3 protein: CSVFQGALGVNEQFF
CDR3 DNA: TGCAGCGTTTTCCAGGGGGCTTTGGGGGTGAATGAGCAGTTCTTC

J gene: TRBJ2-5
V gene: TRBV6-5
D gene: -
clone size: -
CDR3 protein: CASSRNQNTETQYF
CDR3 DNA: TGTGCCAGCAGTCGGAACCAAAACACTGAGACCCAGTACTTC

J gene: TRBJ2-7
V gene: TRBV2
D gene: TRBD1
clone size: -
CDR3 protein: CARGRDSSYEQYF
CDR3 DNA: TGTGCCAGGGGAAGGGACAGCTCCTACGAGCAGTACTTC

J gene: TRBJ2-1
V gene: TRBV28
D gene: TRBD1
clone size: -
CDR3 protein: CAIQVAGGAYNEQFF
CDR3 DNA: TGTGCCATCCAAGTGGCAGGGGGCGCCTACAATGAGCAGTTCTTC

J gene: TRBJ2-3
V gene: TRBV5-4
D gene: -
clone size: many
CDR3 protein: CASSSVLPGDTQYF
CDR3 DNA: TGTGCCAGCAGCTCAGTTTTGCCCGGAGATACGCAGTATTTT

J gene: TRBJ2-2
V gene: TRBV11-3
D gene: -
clone size: -
CDR3 protein: CASSLRWGRNTGELFF
CDR3 DNA: TGTGCCAGCAGCTTAAGATGGGGCAGAAACACCGGGGAGCTGTTTTTT

J gene: TRBJ2-1
V gene: TRBV5-1
D gene: TRBD2
clone size: -
CDR3 protein: CASSSRQLAGVGDEQFF
CDR3 DNA: TGCGCCAGCAGCTCGCGCCAACTAGCGGGAGTGGGCGATGAGCAGTTCTTC

J gene: TRBJ2-7
V gene: TRBV2
D gene: -
clone size: -
CDR3 protein: CASSWGLTDYEQYF
CDR3 DNA: TGTGCCAGCAGTTGGGGATTAACAGATTACGAGCAGTACTTC

J gene: TRBJ2-6
V gene: TRBV2
D gene: TRBD1
clone size: -
CDR3 protein: CASIATGGSGANVLTF
CDR3 DNA: TGTGCCAGCATCGCCACAGGGGGCTCTGGGGCCAACGTCCTGACTTTC

J gene: TRBJ1-4
V gene: TRBV4-1
D gene: -
clone size: -
CDR3 protein: CASSQAGGREKLFF
CDR3 DNA: TGCGCCAGCAGCCAAGCTGGGGGCAGGGAAAAACTGTTTTTT

J gene: TRBJ2-2
V gene: TRBV7-2
D gene: TRBD2
clone size: -
CDR3 protein: CASRQTSGSAGELFF
CDR3 DNA: TGTGCCAGCAGGCAAACTAGCGGGAGCGCCGGGGAGCTGTTTTTT

J gene: TRBJ2-2
V gene: TRBV27
D gene: -
clone size: few
CDR3 protein: CASSGTGELFF
CDR3 DNA: TGTGCCAGCAGCGGGACCGGGGAGCTGTTTTTT

J gene: TRBJ1-2
V gene: TRBV11-2
D gene: -
clone size: -
CDR3 protein: CASSLDSYGYTF
CDR3 DNA: TGTGCCAGCAGCTTAGACTCCTATGGCTACACCTTC

J gene: TRBJ2-5
V gene: TRBV2
D gene: TRBD1
clone size: -
CDR3 protein: CASSADRGYQETQYF
CDR3 DNA: TGTGCCAGCAGTGCTGACAGGGGGTACCAAGAGACCCAGTACTTC

J gene: TRBJ2-6
V gene: TRBV5-1
D gene: -
clone size: -
CDR3 protein: CASSLAVSGANVLTF
CDR3 DNA: TGCGCCAGCAGCTTGGCCGTCTCTGGGGCCAACGTCCTGACTTTC

J gene: TRBJ2-3
V gene: TRBV5-1
D gene: -
clone size: -
CDR3 protein: CASSLGGYPDTQYF
CDR3 DNA: TGCGCCAGCAGCTTGGGGGGTTACCCAGATACGCAGTATTTT

J gene: TRBJ2-3
V gene: TRBV6-5
D gene: TRBD2
clone size: -
CDR3 protein: CASSYVLAGSTDTQYF
CDR3 DNA: TGTGCCAGCAGTTACGTACTAGCGGGTAGCACAGATACGCAGTATTTT

J gene: TRBJ2-6
V gene: TRBV5-4
D gene: -
clone size: -
CDR3 protein: CASSPDPSGANVLTF
CDR3 DNA: TGTGCCAGCAGCCCCGACCCCTCTGGGGCCAACGTCCTGACTTTC

J gene: TRBJ2-1
V gene: TRBV9
D gene: TRBD2
clone size: -
CDR3 protein: CASSGASGIGEQFF
CDR3 DNA: TGTGCCAGCAGCGGAGCTAGCGGGATAGGTGAGCAGTTCTTC

J gene: TRBJ2-1
V gene: TRBV7-6
D gene: -
clone size: -
CDR3 protein: CASSLGVLFSYNEQFF
CDR3 DNA: TGTGCCAGCAGCTTAGGGGTCTTGTTCTCCTACAATGAGCAGTTCTTC

J gene: TRBJ2-7
V gene: TRBV28
D gene: -
clone size: -
CDR3 protein: CASSFADGVYEQYF
CDR3 DNA: TGTGCCAGCAGTTTCGCGGACGGAGTCTACGAGCAGTACTTC

J gene: TRBJ2-3
V gene: TRBV5-5
D gene: -
clone size: -
CDR3 protein: CASSLTESTDTQYF
CDR3 DNA: TGTGCCAGCAGCCTGACAGAAAGCACAGATACGCAGTATTTT

J gene: TRBJ2-5
V gene: TRBV2
D gene: -
clone size: -
CDR3 protein: CASSEVSQETQYF
CDR3 DNA: TGTGCCAGCAGTGAGGTCAGCCAAGAGACCCAGTACTTC

J gene: TRBJ2-2
V gene: TRBV2
D gene: TRBD2
clone size: -
CDR3 protein: CASSRDGGVWTGELFF
CDR3 DNA: TGTGCCAGCAGCCGGGACGGGGGGGTTTGGACCGGGGAGCTGTTTTTT

J gene: TRBJ2-1
V gene: TRBV4-2
D gene: -
clone size: -
CDR3 protein: CASSQDLEGLEQFF
CDR3 DNA: TGTGCCAGCAGCCAAGATCTCGAAGGTTTAGAGCAGTTCTTC

J gene: TRBJ2-3
V gene: TRBV25-1
D gene: TRBD1
clone size: -
CDR3 protein: CASSAAGTGRDTQYF
CDR3 DNA: TGTGCCAGCAGTGCCGCCGGGACAGGGAGGGATACGCAGTATTTT

J gene: TRBJ2-3
V gene: TRBV7-9
D gene: -
clone size: -
CDR3 protein: CASRPKRDGDTDTQYF
CDR3 DNA: TGTGCCAGCAGACCTAAAAGGGACGGCGACACAGATACGCAGTATTTT

J gene: TRBJ2-1
V gene: TRBV27
D gene: -
clone size: -
CDR3 protein: CASSFPQLQFF
CDR3 DNA: TGTGCCAGCAGTTTTCCCCAGTTGCAGTTCTTC

J gene: TRBJ1-4
V gene: TRBV18
D gene: -
clone size: -
CDR3 protein: CASSPQGLNEKLFF
CDR3 DNA: TGTGCCAGCTCTCCCCAGGGATTGAATGAAAAACTGTTTTTT

J gene: TRBJ1-2
V gene: TRBV19
D gene: -
clone size: -
CDR3 protein: CASSIKGYYGYTF
CDR3 DNA: TGTGCCAGTAGTATAAAAGGTTACTATGGCTACACCTTC

J gene: TRBJ1-1
V gene: TRBV19
D gene: -
clone size: -
CDR3 protein: CASSQQNTEAFF
CDR3 DNA: TGTGCCAGTAGTCAGCAGAACACTGAAGCTTTCTTT

J gene: TRBJ2-7
V gene: TRBV11-2
D gene: -
clone size: few
CDR3 protein: CASSPRLENYEQYF
CDR3 DNA: TGTGCCAGCAGCCCCCGGTTGGAAAACTACGAGCAGTACTTC

J gene: TRBJ2-7
V gene: TRBV6-6
D gene: TRBD2
clone size: -
CDR3 protein: CASQHSGSSYEQYF
CDR3 DNA: TGTGCCAGCCAACACAGCGGGAGCTCCTACGAGCAGTACTTC

J gene: TRBJ2-1
V gene: TRBV7-6
D gene: -
clone size: -
CDR3 protein: CASSLAGGEQFF
CDR3 DNA: TGTGCCAGCAGCTTGGCAGGAGGGGAGCAGTTCTTC

J gene: TRBJ1-1
V gene: TRBV2
D gene: -
clone size: many
CDR3 protein: CASSDPRGLATEAFF
CDR3 DNA: TGTGCCAGCAGTGACCCGCGGGGCTTGGCCACTGAAGCTTTCTTT

J gene: TRBJ1-5
V gene: TRBV6-1
D gene: TRBD1
clone size: -
CDR3 protein: CASSRDRGGNQPQHF
CDR3 DNA: TGTGCCAGCAGCAGAGACAGGGGGGGCAATCAGCCCCAGCATTTT

J gene: TRBJ2-3
V gene: TRBV29-1
D gene: -
clone size: -
CDR3 protein: CSVERGRGSTSTDTQYF
CDR3 DNA: TGCAGCGTTGAACGGGGAAGGGGTTCAACTAGCACAGATACGCAGTATTTT

J gene: TRBJ2-1
V gene: TRBV9
D gene: -
clone size: once
CDR3 protein: CASSRGTLSNEQFF
CDR3 DNA: TGTGCCAGCAGCCGCGGGACACTAAGCAATGAGCAGTTCTTC

J gene: TRBJ2-1
V gene: TRBV19
D gene: TRBD1
clone size: -
CDR3 protein: CASSTDRVGFYNEQFF
CDR3 DNA: TGTGCCAGTAGTACAGACAGGGTGGGGTTCTACAATGAGCAGTTCTTC

J gene: TRBJ1-2
V gene: TRBV6-1
D gene: TRBD1
clone size: -
CDR3 protein: CASIPGTDYGYTF
CDR3 DNA: TGTGCCAGCATCCCTGGGACAGACTATGGCTACACCTTC

J gene: TRBJ2-3
V gene: TRBV6-1
D gene: -
clone size: few
CDR3 protein: CASNPVSGADTQYF
CDR3 DNA: TGTGCCAGCAATCCAGTGAGTGGGGCAGATACGCAGTATTTT

J gene: TRBJ2-1
V gene: TRBV27
D gene: -
clone size: -
CDR3 protein: CASSLRAPPSYNEQFF
CDR3 DNA: TGTGCCAGCAGTTTGAGGGCACCACCTTCCTACAATGAGCAGTTCTTC

J gene: TRBJ1-2
V gene: TRBV5-5
D gene: -
clone size: -
CDR3 protein: CASSVQGNYGYTF
CDR3 DNA: TGTGCCAGCAGCGTACAGGGAAATTATGGCTACACCTTC